The table lists the clone carrying this TCR beta chain with a few counts. Its specificity is unknown. The data were taken from a study of beta chain features in type 1 diabetes. cDNA synthesis used the whole RNA isolate, giving expressed TCRB sequences. Sequencing used immunoSEQ multiplex PCR; TCRdb keeps in-frame clones, though not all of them. This sample yields roughly 300,000 clones, of which less than 10% are seen a single time; 0.44% belongs to the top ten. Overall study findings and caveats: Among type 1 diabetes patients, VDJ junctions had fewer insertions and more deletions. Unsettled here was the matter of whether HLA type influences TCRB rearrangement.

Central memory, naive, regulatory and stem cell-like memory CD4+ cells were sorted by CD45RO/CCR7/CD25/CD127/CD95/CD27. From germline, CDR1 is MNHNY and CDR2 SVGAGI (reference sequence). This CDR3 has 13 residues. V lost 8 bases to trimming and J lost 3 bases; unmatched junction nucleotides: 4. The rearrangement joins TRBV6-6 to TRBJ1-5; 7 bases fit TRBD1. Sequencing input: central memory CD4+ T cells from blood. The sequence came from a woman aged 18-35 years in good health. CDR3 loop: CASRQGFNQPQHF. CDR3 in DNA: TGTGCCAGCCGACAGGGTTTCAATCAGCCCCAGCATTTT.